The next 10 T cell receptor beta chains were all read from a single sample in a study of neurological immune-mediated disorders. MiXCR, applied by TCRdb to the 5' RACE reads, yields one record per CDR3 protein. In the table there are about 66,000 distinct CDR3 sequences, less than 5.5% of which are singletons. Input material: PBMCs. The source is a woman in her twenties or thirties with multiple sclerosis.

There are many counts of this clonotype. CDR3 protein: CSASPQDRLYEQYF. The CDR3 nucleotides read TGCAGTGCTAGTCCTCAGGACAGGCTCTACGAGCAGTACTTC. The chain recombines TRBV20-1 with TRBJ2-7, with 7 nucleotides matching TRBD1. Per germline, CDR1 DFQATT and CDR2 SNEGSKA (reference sequence). The CDR3 is made up of 14 amino acids. The V segment lost 3 bases and the J segment 3 bases; nucleotides outside the gene matches: 8.

The sample holds a few counts of this clonotype. This rearrangement joins TRBV27 to TRBJ2-1, with D hard to call. Per the germline V gene, CDR1 is MNHEY and CDR2 is SMNVEV (reference sequence). The V end lost 1 base, the J end lost 4 bases, and 14 bases lay between the germline ends. This CDR3 is built from 16 residues. The CDR3 sequence is CASSLLRVVRYNEQFF. CDR3 DNA sequence: TGTGCCAGCAGTTTATTACGCGTAGTGAGATACAATGAGCAGTTCTTC.

In this sample, this clonotype turned up many times. The rearrangement joins TRBV7-2 to TRBJ2-5, with D perhaps given as TRBD1 or TRBD2 (5 bases each). This CDR3 has 15 amino acids. Germline loops: CDR1 SGHTA, CDR2 FQGNSA. V was clipped by 2 bases and J by 3 bases, with 13 bases between them. In DNA form, the CDR3 reads TGTGCCAGCAGCTTACTCGGGGCCCTAGAAGAGACCCAGTACTTC. Its protein product is CASSLLGALEETQYF.

This clonotype was observed a few times. The chain links TRBV20-1 to TRBJ1-5, with 7 nucleotides matching TRBD1. V was pared by 6 bases and J by 6 bases, with 8 bases of the junction left unmatched. Germline lookup yields CDR1 DFQATT and CDR2 SNEGSKA (reference sequence). The CDR3 covers 13 residues. The CDR3 DNA reads TGCAGTGCCAAACAGGGGCTTTCTCAGCCCCAGCATTTT. This sequence encodes CSAKQGLSQPQHF.

This clonotype showed up many times. J is TRBJ1-1 and V is TRBV5-1; no clear D. The V gene lost 1 base and the J gene lost 0 bases, with 13 bases spanning the gap. The CDR3 is made up of 16 amino acids. From germline, CDR1 is SGHRS and CDR2 YFSETQ. The CDR3 bases are TGCGCCAGCAGCTTGAGTAGGAAAACCATGAACACTGAAGCTTTCTTT. The encoded protein is CASSLSRKTMNTEAFF.

This clonotype was observed many times. The chain uses TRBV10-2 and TRBJ2-2; 15 bases match TRBD2. Per the germline V gene, CDR1 is WSHSY and CDR2 is SAAADI. The CDR3 loop spans 17 amino acids. V lost 7 bases and J lost 6; bases outside the gene matches: 9. This chain's CDR3 is CASKGTSGGRRSGELFF. The CDR3 DNA follows: TGCGCCAGCAAGGGGACTAGCGGGGGGCGAAGGTCCGGGGAGCTGTTTTTT.

This clonotype was seen ten or more times. One end of the junction does not line up with germline, which may come from a read error. This sequence joins TRBV5-1 and TRBJ2-5, with 7 bases that match TRBD1. Per germline, CDR1 SGHRS and CDR2 YFSETQ. The CDR3 consists of 13 residues. CDR3 bases: TGCGCCAGCAGGTTGGGACAGCAAGAGACCCAGTACTTC. Amino acids: CASRLGQQETQYF.

This clonotype was observed a handful of times. With a much larger clone just one base away, this may be a read error. The rearrangement links TRBV7-2 to TRBJ2-7; D call uncertain. This CDR3 has 12 amino acids. Germline loops: CDR1 SGHTA, CDR2 FQGNSA. Trimming removed 6 bases at V and 4 bases at J, with 10 bases between. Written as DNA, the CDR3 is TGTGCCAGCAGTTCAAAGTTTTACGAGCAGTACTTC. This translates into CASSSKFYEQYF.

This clonotype was counted ten times or more. Because it lacks the conserved phenylalanine or tryptophan at the end, this CDR3 is likely a read error. The chain carries TRBV20-1 and TRBJ2-5; TRBD2 matches at 7 bases. Germline V gene data show CDR1 as DFQATT and CDR2 as SNEGSKA (reference sequence). V shed 5 bases and J 5 bases; nucleotides not matched to a gene: 14. This CDR3 is built from 15 residues. The CDR3 region is CSAHVLPGGMETQYL. The CDR3 DNA reads TGCAGTGCTCATGTCCTTCCGGGGGGTATGGAGACCCAGTACCTC.

This clonotype has at least ten counts. The chain uses TRBV15 and TRBJ2-1; D uncertain. The germline gives CDR1 LNHNV, CDR2 YYDKDF (reference sequence). The CDR3 is 11 residues long. V was shortened by 1 base and J by 6 bases, with 1 base between the two germline ends. CDR3 nucleotides: TGTGCCACCAGCAGAGGCAATGAGCAGTTCTTC. It yields the protein CATSRGNEQFF.